This TCR beta chain was identified during a study of tumor and adjacent non-tumor tissue in lung cancer. Study-level background: Patients were aged about 31 to 76, approximately ten men and 5 women, stage I to III.

The library came from three nested PCR rounds adapted from ARM-PCR protocols. TCRdb reanalysed the multiplex PCR reads using MiXCR and keeps one entry per CDR3 protein. The sample yields under 250,000 distinct CDR3 sequences, 60% to 85% seen once. Trimming took 3 bases from V and 0 from J; bases not matched to a gene: 4. This CDR3 spans 16 amino acids. Germline V lookup: CDR1 DFQATT, CDR2 SNEGSKA (reference sequence). Study conclusions and caveats: Compared with tumor, normal lung showed significantly lower TCR diversity. In normal lung, the top 100 clones were significantly more dominant than in tumor.

This clonotype was counted ten times or more. Its antigen is not known. No cell sorting was done before RNA was extracted from the tissue. Newly diagnosed lung cancer patients had thoracic surgery in China, August–November 2014, without prior chemotherapy. The chain is built from TRBV20-1 and TRBJ2-5; 13 bases match TRBD2. This receptor was obtained from a man in his sixties with non-small cell lung cancer. The sample taken for sequencing was lung tumor tissue. The chain's CDR3 is CSARVGTSGDQETQYF. The CDR3 DNA sequence: TGCAGTGCTAGGGTGGGGACTAGCGGGGACCAAGAGACCCAGTACTTC.